The next 11 T cell receptor delta chains were all read from a single sample in a study of Vγ9Vδ2 T cells in congenital toxoplasmosis. cDNA was made by template-switch reverse transcription with TRGC- and TRDC-specific primers in one tube. Both the TRGC1 and TRGC2 constant genes were targeted by the TRGC primer. TCRdb used CATT to re-call clones from the reads. The sample lists about 600 delta-chain clones, 25% to 30% occurring once. The material sequenced was gamma-delta T cells from blood. The receptors stem from a child younger than 10 born to a mother with Toxoplasma gondii infection during pregnancy, either congenitally infected or uninfected (not recorded which).

Worth noting for this clone: A read error is the likely source, as a far larger clone sits one nucleotide away. V gene TRDV1 combines with J gene TRDJ1; weak D call: TRDD3 (5 bases). V lost 8 bases and J 4 bases, leaving 23 bases between the germline ends. Germline V gene sequence: CDR1 TSWWSYY, CDR2 QGS. The CDR3 covers 16 residues. In DNA form, the CDR3 reads TGTGCTCTTACCCCGGGGACTGGAGAGTGGAGCGATAAACTCATCTTT. As protein: CALTPGTGEWSDKLIF.

This chain links TRDV1 with TRDJ1; the D gene is possibly TRDD3 (5 bases). TCRdb supplies no J gene; here it was assigned by aligning the nucleotide sequence to germline. This CDR3 has 18 residues. V lost 6 bases to trimming and J lost 0 bases, with 23 bases between them. Germline V gene sequence: CDR1 TSWWSYY, CDR2 QGS. CDR3 DNA: TGTGCTCTTGGAGAGAGCTGGGTTGAGGGCTTCTACACCGATAAACTCATCTTT. Translation: CALGESWVEGFYTDKLIF.

Of note for this clone: The protein in TCRdb stems from a much larger clone and differs at residue 12 from this DNA's translation, likely a read error; here the protein is translated from the DNA. No J gene was named, though the V gene is TRDV3. Germline assignment: CDR1 TVYSNPD and CDR2 GDNSRS (reference sequence). CDR3 size: 14 residues. CDR3 bases: TGTGCCTCCGCTTCCCTTGTGTACACCGATAAACCCATCTTT. Protein: CASASLVYTDKPIF.

In its sample, this clone is large. V usage is TRDV2 and J usage is TRDJ1, with 12 nucleotides matching TRDD3. The CDR3 consists of 22 residues. V was pared by 0 bases and J by 2 bases, with 21 bases of the junction left unmatched. Germline CDR1 is GEAIGNYY and CDR2 is EKD. The CDR3 sequence is CACDTNEFRPYYWGILTDKLIF. For the CDR3, the DNA is TGTGCCTGTGACACCAATGAGTTTCGGCCTTATTACTGGGGGATACTAACCGATAAACTCATCTTT.

In its sample, this clone was seen a few times. This is likely an artifact of a read error, given a far larger clone one base away. This chain links TRAV38-2/DV8 with TRDJ1; 8 bases line up with TRDD2. CDR3 size: 20 residues. CDR1 is TSESDYY, CDR2 QEAYKQQN, per germline. V shed 2 bases, J shed 3 bases, and the junction held 21 bases outside the gene matches. The CDR3 reads CAYRRATSYVARRSSDKLIF. The DNA for the CDR3 is TGTGCTTATAGGAGAGCAACTTCCTACGTCGCACGCCGGTCGTCCGATAAACTCATCTTT.

About this clone itself: TCRdb pairs this DNA with a much larger clone's protein that differs at residue 5, likely a read error; the protein shown was translated from the DNA. This chain uses TRDV3 with TRDJ1, with 13 bases fitting TRDD3. The J gene was missing in TCRdb and was found by matching the end of the DNA to germline. The CDR3 totals 17 residues. CDR1 and CDR2 (germline): TVYSNPD, GDNSRS (reference sequence). V shed 1 base and J 3 bases; nucleotides not matched to a gene: 11. This CDR3 reads CAFKEGYWGIRSDKLIF. CDR3 bases: TGTGCCTTTAAGGAGGGGTACTGGGGGATACGTTCCGATAAACTCATCTTT.

Notes on this clone: A far more abundant clone sits one base away, making this likely a read error. Different DNA sequences within this sample yield the same CDR3. The V gene is TRDV3, but the J gene lacks a call; TRDD3, as called in the table, went unchecked against the DNA. This CDR3 is 19 amino acids long. Germline CDR1 TVYSNPD, CDR2 GDNSRS (reference sequence). As DNA, the CDR3 is TGTGCCTCGCATCCCTACTCCGCGACCTGGGGGATACGGACCGATAAACTCATTTTT. Translation gives CASHPYSATWGIRTDKLIF.

About this clone: A single base is all that separates this from a far larger clone, so a read error is likely. The chain uses TRDV1 and TRDJ1, with 12 bases fitting TRDD3. CDR3 size: 23 residues. The J segment lost 4 bases and the V segment lost 2 bases, leaving 26 bases of the junction unmatched. The germline CDR1 and CDR2 sequences are TSWWSYY and QGS. CDR3 residues: CALGESRWSRYWGILLYNDKLIF. The CDR3 DNA reads TGTGCTCTTGGGGAATCGAGGTGGTCTAGGTACTGGGGGATACTCCTGTACAACGATAAACTCATCTTT.

Points on this clone: The junction departs from germline at one end; a sequencing error may be responsible. V gene TRDV2 combines with J gene TRDJ2; 11 nucleotides align to TRDD3. The CDR3 loop spans 19 amino acids. Germline V gene lookup returns CDR1 GEAIGNYY and CDR2 EKD. In DNA, the CDR3 is TGTGCCAGTGACACCCTACTGGGGGATAGTAAAGCTTTGACAGCACAACTCTTCTTT. The encoded protein is CASDTLLGDSKALTAQLFF.

The sample holds a few counts of this clone. This likely traces to a read error, being one base from a far larger clone. The sample holds other DNA sequences that translate to the same CDR3. V and J are TRDV1 and TRDJ1; the match to TRDD2 covers 9 bases. With V trimmed by 11 bases and J by 2 bases, 33 bases remained unmatched. CDR3 length: 22 amino acids. Germline lookup yields CDR1 TSWWSYY and CDR2 QGS. The CDR3 loop is CAVTNPGAFLPYREYTTDKLIF. The CDR3 nucleotides read TGTGCTGTTACGAACCCCGGGGCCTTCCTACCGTATCGCGAATATACAACCGATAAACTCATCTTT.

Details on this clone: With only one base between it and a far larger clone, this is likely a read error. Other DNA variants within this sample encode the same CDR3. The J gene is TRDJ1, the V gene TRDV1, with a possible D match to TRDD3 (5 bases). Germline loops: CDR1 TSWWSYY, CDR2 QGS. This CDR3 spans 13 amino acids. CDR3 sequence reads: CALGEIGDDKLIF. The CDR3 DNA reads as TGTGCACTTGGGGAGATAGGGGACGATAAACTCATCTTT.